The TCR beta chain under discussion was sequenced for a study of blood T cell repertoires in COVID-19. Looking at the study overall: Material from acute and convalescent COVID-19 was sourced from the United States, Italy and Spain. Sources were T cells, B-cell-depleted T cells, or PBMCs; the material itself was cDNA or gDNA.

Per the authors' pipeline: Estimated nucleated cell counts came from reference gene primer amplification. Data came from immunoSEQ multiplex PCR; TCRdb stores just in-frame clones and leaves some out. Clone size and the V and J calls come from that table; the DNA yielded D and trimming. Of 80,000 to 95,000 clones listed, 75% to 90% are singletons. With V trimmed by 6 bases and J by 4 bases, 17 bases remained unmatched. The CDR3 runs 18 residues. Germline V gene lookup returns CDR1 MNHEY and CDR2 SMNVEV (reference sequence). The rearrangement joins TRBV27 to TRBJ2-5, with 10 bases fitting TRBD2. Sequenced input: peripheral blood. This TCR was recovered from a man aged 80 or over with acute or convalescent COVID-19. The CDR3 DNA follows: TGTGCCAGCAGACAACAGCTAGCGGGAGTTGTTACGGGAGAGACCCAGTACTTC. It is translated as CASRQQLAGVVTGETQYF.